This T cell receptor (beta chain) originates from a study of blood T cell repertoires in COVID-19. Study-wide background: Whether acute or convalescent, the COVID-19 samples came from the United States, Italy and Spain. T cells, B-cell-depleted T cells, or PBMCs supplied cDNA or gDNA.

The germline CDR1 and CDR2 sequences are SGHTA and FQGTGA. V gave up 5 bases and J gave up 1 base, with 8 bases separating them. CDR3 length equals 13 residues. As originally analysed: Amplifying reference gene primers gave estimates of nucleated cell counts. Libraries were prepared by immunoSEQ multiplex PCR; TCRdb keeps only in-frame clonotypes and omits some of them. V and J calls and clone size are given by that table; D and trimming were obtained from the DNA. The profile shows roughly 150,000 clones, around 88% of them singletons. V is TRBV7-3 and J is TRBJ1-1; D not resolved. The clonotype originates from a human donor in a cohort sampled during active COVID-19. Material for sequencing was peripheral blood. The CDR3 here is CASSLAGNTEAFF. CDR3 nucleotides: TGTGCCAGCAGCCTTGCGGGGAACACTGAAGCTTTCTTT. The variable domain in full, with the rest retrieved from reference TRBV7-3 and TRBJ1-1, is GAGVSQTPSNKVTEKGKYVELRCDPISGHTALYWYRQSLGQGPEFLIYFQGTGAADDSGLPNDRFFAVRPEGSVSTLKIQRTERGDSAVYLCASSLAGNTEAFFGQGTRLTVV.